A single sample gave rise to the 3 T cell receptor beta chains below, sequenced in a study of beta chain features in type 1 diabetes. The authors reverse transcribed all of the isolated RNA, so sequencing captured expressed TCRB transcripts. Measured with immunoSEQ multiplex PCR; TCRdb has only the in-frame clones, and not every one. The sample records roughly 250,000 clones, around 20% being singletons. Their specific antigens are unknown. Whole-study results and caveats: All four CD4+ subsets from Type 1 diabetes patients carried moderately but significantly shorter TCRB CDR3s.

Sequences were obtained from naive CD4+ T cells from blood. The receptor set was obtained from a woman between 40 and 55 years old with type 1 diabetes.

In nucleotides, the CDR3 is TGTGCCAGCAGCCATACCCCCGGGAATATTAACACTGAAGCTTTCTTT. It encodes CASSHTPGNINTEAFF. The V call is TRBV7-9, the J call TRBJ1-1; D call uncertain. The V end was cut by 5 bases, the J end by 2 bases, with 18 bases between. This CDR3 has 16 amino acids. The germline CDR1 and CDR2 sequences are SEHNR and FQNEAQ (reference sequence).

The V call is TRBV7-9, the J call TRBJ2-6; D remains ambiguous. The germline V gene encodes CDR1 SEHNR and CDR2 FQNEAQ (reference sequence). The CDR3 is made up of 15 amino acids. V lost 5 bases and J 1 base, leaving 9 bases between the germline ends. CDR3 nucleotide sequence: TGTGCCAGCAGCGGAGTTGGGTCTGGGGCCAACGTCCTGACTTTC. It yields the protein CASSGVGSGANVLTF.

The sample holds a few counts of this clone. The rearrangement joins TRBV28 to TRBJ1-5; D is undetermined. CDR3 length equals 12 residues. V dropped 7 bases and J dropped 1 base, with 5 bases sitting between them. Per germline, CDR1 MDHEN and CDR2 SYDVKM. For the CDR3, the DNA is TGTGCCAGCACCAGGAGCAATCAGCCCCAGCATTTT. Translated, it gives CASTRSNQPQHF.